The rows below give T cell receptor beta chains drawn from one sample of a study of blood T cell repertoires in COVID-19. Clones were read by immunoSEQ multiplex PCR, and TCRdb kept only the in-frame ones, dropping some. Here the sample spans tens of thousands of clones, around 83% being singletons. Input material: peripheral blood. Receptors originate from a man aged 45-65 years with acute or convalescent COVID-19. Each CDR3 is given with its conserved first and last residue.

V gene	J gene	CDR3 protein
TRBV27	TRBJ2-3	CASSSPNGHRTDTQYF
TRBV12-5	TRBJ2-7	CASGRQGYEQYF
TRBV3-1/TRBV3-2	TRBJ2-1	CASSQEMTPSGEQFF
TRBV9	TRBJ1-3	CASSAESGSGNTIYF
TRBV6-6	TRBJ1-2	CASATRALNYGYTF
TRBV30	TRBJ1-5	CAWSAGSTSGGHQPQHF
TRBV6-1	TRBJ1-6	CASSELQGSTPNSPLHF
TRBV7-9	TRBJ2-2	CASSLRSSGDSNTGELFF
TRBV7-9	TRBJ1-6	CASSVAGPNSPLHF
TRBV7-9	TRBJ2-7	CASSLRGTSGRLAEQYF
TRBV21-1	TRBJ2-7	CASSGGTASSYEQYF
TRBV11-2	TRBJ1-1	CASRMQGQGAEAFF
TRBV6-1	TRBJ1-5	CASSEGTPSLPHQPQHF
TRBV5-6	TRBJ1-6	CASSGRWGTLDSYNSPLHF
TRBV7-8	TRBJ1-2	CASSLNGQPSTNYGYTF
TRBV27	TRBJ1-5	CASALGWRQPQHF
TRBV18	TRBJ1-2	CASSPQTGGEEDGYTF
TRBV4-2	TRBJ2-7	CASSRTGTSGGYEQYF
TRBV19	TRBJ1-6	CASNRNDGYNSPLHF
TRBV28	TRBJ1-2	CASSLLAGGYTF
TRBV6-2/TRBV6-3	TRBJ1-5	CASSLDRGNQPQHF
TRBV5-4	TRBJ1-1	CASSLGGQGAVHQPEAFF